Shown below are 18 T cell receptor beta chains from a single sample sequenced in a study of blood T cell repertoires in COVID-19. The data were produced by immunoSEQ multiplex PCR, yet TCRdb's version contains in-frame clones alone and is incomplete. The sample shows about 280,000 clones, roughly nine tenths of them seen only once. Sample: PBMCs or T cells enriched from blood (not recorded which). These receptor sequences come from an older woman who had recovered from COVID-19.

This chain connects TRBV2 to TRBJ2-7; 13 nucleotides align to TRBD2. V lost 8 bases and J lost 6; bases outside the gene matches: 10. Germline V gene lookup returns CDR1 SNHLY and CDR2 FYNNEI. The CDR3 runs 15 residues. The CDR3 nucleotides are TGTGCCAGCGGCTTAGAGGGGACTAGCGGGACCGAGCAGTACTTC. This codes for CASGLEGTSGTEQYF.

The V gene is TRBV28, the J gene TRBJ2-7; D ambiguous. Germline CDR1 is MDHEN and CDR2 is SYDVKM. With 4 bases removed from V and 7 bases from J, the gap between germline ends came to 11 bases. The CDR3 length is 12 residues. The CDR3 DNA sequence: TGTGCCAGCAGTTCACCCTACTTGGAGCAGTACTTC. It translates to CASSSPYLEQYF.

This chain joins TRBV30 and TRBJ2-5; D might be TRBD2 (6 bases). The germline V gene has CDR1 GTSNPN and CDR2 SVGIG (reference sequence). Trimming pared 3 bases from V and 2 bases from J, leaving 10 bases between. This CDR3 has 13 residues. The CDR3: CAWRKLAQETQYF. CDR3 coding DNA: TGTGCCTGGAGAAAACTAGCACAAGAGACCCAGTACTTC.

This clone appeared a single time. The genes are TRBV5-1 and TRBJ2-5; TRBD2 matches at 7 bases. In germline, CDR1 is SGHRS, CDR2 YFSETQ. V shed 4 bases, J shed 5 bases, and the junction held 11 bases outside the gene matches. The CDR3 consists of 15 residues. Written as DNA, the CDR3 is TGCGCCAGCAGCCTAGTAGCGGGCGGCTGGGAGACCCAGTACTTC. This translates into CASSLVAGGWETQYF.

The V gene is TRBV28, the J gene TRBJ1-1; possible D gene TRBD1, 5 bases. V dropped 3 bases and J dropped 5 bases, with 13 bases sitting between them. Germline CDR1 is MDHEN and CDR2 is SYDVKM. CDR3 length: 14 residues. The CDR3 protein is CASSFEGAGTEAFF. The CDR3 DNA follows: TGTGCCAGCAGTTTTGAAGGGGCAGGTACTGAAGCTTTCTTT.

Notes on this clone: Other DNA sequences in the same sample also yield this CDR3. The rearrangement joins TRBV7-9 to TRBJ2-5; possibly TRBD1 for D (6 bases). The length of the CDR3 is 15 residues. Trimming cost V 1 base and J 0 bases, with 9 bases left between them. The germline gives CDR1 SEHNR, CDR2 FQNEAQ (reference sequence). The CDR3 spells CASSLGQGNQETQYF. In nucleotides, the CDR3 is TGTGCCAGCAGCTTAGGTCAGGGGAACCAAGAGACCCAGTACTTC.

The chain uses TRBV5-6 and TRBJ2-5; D is perhaps TRBD2 (6 bases). The length of the CDR3 is 15 residues. Germline V gene data show CDR1 as SGHDT and CDR2 as YYEEEE. V lost 4 bases, J lost 3 bases, and 16 bases lay in between. The CDR3 DNA sequence: TGTGCCAGCAGCCCCGGGACTTCCATAGAAGAGACCCAGTACTTC. Translated, it gives CASSPGTSIEETQYF.

The gene calls are TRBV12-5 and TRBJ1-2, with D unresolved. V was trimmed by 2 bases and J by 7 bases, leaving 5 bases between them. Germline assignment: CDR1 LGHNT and CDR2 FRNRAP. The CDR3 runs 11 residues. The CDR3 DNA sequence: TGTGCTAGTGGTTTGTCTCGTGGCTACACCTTC. This encodes CASGLSRGYTF.

The V and J genes are TRBV3-1 (or the pseudogene TRBV3-2) and TRBJ2-5; 8 bases fit TRBD2. The CDR3 contains 14 residues. Germline V CDR1 and CDR2: LGHDT, YNNKEL (reference sequence). The V and J ends lost 1 base and 5 bases, in that order; junction bases with no gene match: 3. The CDR3 coding sequence is TGTGCCAGCAGCCAAGCGGGGGGGCTCGAGACCCAGTACTTC. It codes for CASSQAGGLETQYF.

This rearrangement joins TRBV28 to TRBJ1-2; possibly TRBD1 for D (5 bases). V was shortened by 4 bases and J by 2 bases, with 11 bases between the two germline ends. CDR3 length equals 14 residues. Germline V gives CDR1 MDHEN, CDR2 SYDVKM. The CDR3 DNA follows: TGTGCCAGCAGTTACCCAAGACAGAACTATGGCTACACCTTC. Translated, it gives CASSYPRQNYGYTF.

This chain connects TRBV28 to TRBJ2-3; 11 bases align to TRBD2. Trimming at V came to 5 bases and at J to 7 bases, leaving 14 bases not matched to a gene. The CDR3 totals 17 residues. Germline CDR1 reads MDHEN; CDR2 reads SYDVKM. CDR3 nucleotide sequence: TGTGCCAGCAGTCCACCGAAACTAGCGGGAGAAAAAAATACGCAGTATTTT. The encoded protein is CASSPPKLAGEKNTQYF.

The CDR3 reads CASSLAGEVGYEQYF. In nucleotides, the CDR3 is TGTGCCAGCAGCTTGGCCGGGGAGGTCGGTTACGAGCAGTACTTC. This chain connects TRBV5-4 to TRBJ2-7; a possible D gene is TRBD2 (6 bases). The CDR3 length is 15 residues. The V gene's germline CDR1 is SGHNT and CDR2 YYREEE (reference sequence). V lost 0 bases to trimming and J lost 4 bases, with 14 bases between them.

The chain has TRBV18 and TRBJ1-5; D call uncertain. This CDR3 has 12 residues. Looked up from germline, CDR1 is KGHSH and CDR2 is LQKENI. V was trimmed by 5 bases and J by 8 bases, leaving 10 bases between them. The CDR3 here is CASSTGQEPQHF. The CDR3 nucleotides are TGTGCCAGCTCAACTGGTCAAGAGCCCCAGCATTTT.

This clone has a single count. V is TRBV10-1 and J is TRBJ2-5; 11 positions match TRBD2. V dropped 6 bases and J dropped 1; count of bases not matched to a gene: 4. Germline assignment: CDR1 WNHNN and CDR2 SYGVQD (reference sequence). The length of the CDR3 is 15 residues. This CDR3 is CASSQTSGAQETQYF. The CDR3 DNA sequence: TGCGCCAGCAGCCAGACTAGCGGGGCCCAAGAGACCCAGTACTTC.

The J gene is TRBJ1-4, the V gene TRBV4-2, with TRBD1 as a possible D gene (6 bases). The CDR3 runs 14 residues. Per the germline V gene, CDR1 is LGHNA and CDR2 is YNFKEQ. Trimming left V 1 base short and J 4 bases short, with 7 bases between. Here the CDR3 reads CASSQGGRNEKLFF. In DNA, the CDR3 is TGTGCCAGCAGCCAAGGGGGGCGTAATGAAAAACTGTTTTTT.

The chain couples TRBV6-5 to TRBJ1-1; D not certain. Germline-derived CDR1 and CDR2 are MNHEY and SVGAGI. Trimming shortened V by 0 bases and J by 8 bases, and 10 bases separated the two germline ends. This CDR3 has 13 amino acids. In DNA form, the CDR3 reads TGTGCCAGCAGTTACTCGTTCGGTCAAGAAGCTTTCTTT. Protein: CASSYSFGQEAFF.

This clone came up once. The chain joins TRBV9 to TRBJ2-5; D might be TRBD1 (8 bases). The germline V gene has CDR1 SGDLS and CDR2 YYNGEE. The CDR3 is made up of 16 amino acids. Trimming shortened V by 4 bases and J by 2 bases, and 18 bases separated the two germline ends. CDR3 loop: CASSHRGAGVQETQYF. Here the CDR3 DNA reads TGTGCCAGCAGCCACAGGGGGGCGGGAGTACAAGAGACCCAGTACTTC. The full variable domain, its missing parts supplied by reference TRBV9 and TRBJ2-5, is DSGVTQTPKHLITATGQRVTLRCSPRSGDLSVYWYQQSLDQGLQFLIQYYNGEERAKGNILERFSAQQFPDLHSELNLSSLELGDSALYFCASSHRGAGVQETQYFGPGTRLLVL.

This chain connects TRBV3-1 (or the pseudogene TRBV3-2) to TRBJ1-4, with D possibly TRBD1 on 6 matching bases. The germline V gene has CDR1 LGHDT and CDR2 YNNKEL (reference sequence). This CDR3 is 14 amino acids long. V was cut by 0 bases and J by 8 bases, with 10 bases left in between. The DNA for the CDR3 is TGTGCCAGCAGCCAAGACCTCAGGGGCGAAAAACTGTTTTTT. Translating gives CASSQDLRGEKLFF.